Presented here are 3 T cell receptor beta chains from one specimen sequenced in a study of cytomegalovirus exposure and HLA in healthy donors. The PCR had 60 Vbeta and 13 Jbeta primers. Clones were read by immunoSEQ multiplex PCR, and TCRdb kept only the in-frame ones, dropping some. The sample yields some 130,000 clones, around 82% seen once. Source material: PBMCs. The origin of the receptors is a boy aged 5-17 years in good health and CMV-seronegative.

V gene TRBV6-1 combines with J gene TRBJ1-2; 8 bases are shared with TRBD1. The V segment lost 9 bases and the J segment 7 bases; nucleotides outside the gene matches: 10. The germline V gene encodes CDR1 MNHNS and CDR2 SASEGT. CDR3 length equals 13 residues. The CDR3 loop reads CARGGTGRGGYTF. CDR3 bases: TGTGCCAGGGGAGGGACAGGACGGGGTGGCTACACCTTC.

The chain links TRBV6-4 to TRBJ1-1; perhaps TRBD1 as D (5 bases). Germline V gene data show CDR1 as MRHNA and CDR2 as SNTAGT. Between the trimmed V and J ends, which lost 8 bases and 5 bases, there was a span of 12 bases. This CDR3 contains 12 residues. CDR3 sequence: CASRGVETEAFF. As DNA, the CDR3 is TGTGCCAGCCGGGGGGTAGAGACTGAAGCTTTCTTT.

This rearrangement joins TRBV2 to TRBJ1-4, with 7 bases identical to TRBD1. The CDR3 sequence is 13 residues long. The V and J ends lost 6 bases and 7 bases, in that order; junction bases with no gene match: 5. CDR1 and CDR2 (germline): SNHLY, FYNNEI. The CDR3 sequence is CASRGGASEKLFF. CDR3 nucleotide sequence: TGTGCCAGCAGAGGGGGCGCAAGTGAAAAACTGTTTTTT.